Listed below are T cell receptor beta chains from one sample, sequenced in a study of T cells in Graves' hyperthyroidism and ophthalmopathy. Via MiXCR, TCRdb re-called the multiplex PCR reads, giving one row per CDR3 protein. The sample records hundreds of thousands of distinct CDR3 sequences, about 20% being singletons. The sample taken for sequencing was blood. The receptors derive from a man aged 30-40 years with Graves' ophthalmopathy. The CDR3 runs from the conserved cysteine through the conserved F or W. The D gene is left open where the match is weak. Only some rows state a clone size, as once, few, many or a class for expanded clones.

CDR3 protein: CASSPKDRVHEQYF; CDR3 DNA: TGTGCCAGCAGTCCGAAGGACAGGGTCCACGAGCAGTACTTC; J gene: TRBJ2-7; V gene: TRBV28; clone size: NA; D gene: TRBD1; CDR3 length: 14
CDR3 protein: CASSPRAGDGEQFF; CDR3 DNA: TGTGCCAGCTCACCACGCGCAGGGGACGGTGAGCAGTTCTTC; J gene: TRBJ2-1; V gene: TRBV18; clone size: many; D gene: NA; CDR3 length: 14
CDR3 protein: CASSLEPFSSYNEQFF; CDR3 DNA: TGCGCCAGCAGCTTGGAGCCATTCAGCTCCTACAATGAGCAGTTCTTC; J gene: TRBJ2-1; V gene: TRBV5-1; clone size: many; D gene: NA; CDR3 length: 16
CDR3 protein: CASSLSGQGGQETQYF; CDR3 DNA: TGTGCCAGCAGCTTGTCGGGACAGGGTGGGCAAGAGACCCAGTACTTC; J gene: TRBJ2-5; V gene: TRBV5-6; clone size: few; D gene: TRBD1; CDR3 length: 16
CDR3 protein: CASSQDLGGETQYF; CDR3 DNA: TGTGCCAGCAGCCAGGACCTTGGGGGCGAGACCCAGTACTTC; J gene: TRBJ2-5; V gene: TRBV3-1; clone size: many; D gene: NA; CDR3 length: 14
CDR3 protein: CASSPSGRSSYEQYF; CDR3 DNA: TGCGCCAGCAGCCCTAGCGGGAGGAGCTCCTACGAGCAGTACTTC; J gene: TRBJ2-7; V gene: TRBV5-1; clone size: many; D gene: TRBD2; CDR3 length: 15
CDR3 protein: CASSREGSNTEAFF; CDR3 DNA: TGCGCCAGCAGTAGGGAAGGGTCGAACACTGAAGCTTTCTTT; J gene: TRBJ1-1; V gene: TRBV5-1; clone size: many; D gene: NA; CDR3 length: 14
CDR3 protein: CASSLVMTVGQPQHF; CDR3 DNA: TGTGCCAGCAGCTTAGTAATGACAGTTGGACAGCCCCAGCATTTT; J gene: TRBJ1-5; V gene: TRBV7-8; clone size: NA; D gene: NA; CDR3 length: 15
CDR3 protein: CASSGEAGVREKLFF; CDR3 DNA: TGTGCCAGCAGTGGAGAGGCAGGGGTTCGTGAAAAACTGTTTTTT; J gene: TRBJ1-4; V gene: TRBV25-1; clone size: few; D gene: NA; CDR3 length: 15
CDR3 protein: CASSSRTVSHEQYF; CDR3 DNA: TGTGCCAGCAGCTCCCGGACAGTTTCCCACGAGCAGTACTTC; J gene: TRBJ2-7; V gene: TRBV11-2; clone size: many; D gene: NA; CDR3 length: 14
CDR3 protein: CASSEVGLSYEQYF; CDR3 DNA: TGTGCCAGCAGTGAAGTGGGCCTCTCCTACGAGCAGTACTTC; J gene: TRBJ2-7; V gene: TRBV6-1; clone size: NA; D gene: NA; CDR3 length: 14
CDR3 protein: CAGSQVVYSEVGYSNQPQHF; CDR3 DNA: TGCGCCGGCAGCCAAGTCGTATATTCGGAAGTTGGGTATAGCAATCAGCCCCAGCATTTT; J gene: TRBJ1-5; V gene: TRBV4-3; clone size: NA; D gene: NA; CDR3 length: 20
CDR3 protein: CSAKTSGSLGEQFF; CDR3 DNA: TGCAGTGCTAAAACTAGCGGTAGTCTCGGTGAGCAGTTCTTC; J gene: TRBJ2-1; V gene: TRBV20-1; clone size: NA; D gene: TRBD2; CDR3 length: 14
CDR3 protein: CASSLSGTSGASTDTQYF; CDR3 DNA: TGTGCCAGCAGTTTATCTGGGACTAGCGGTGCGAGCACAGATACGCAGTATTTT; J gene: TRBJ2-3; V gene: TRBV27; clone size: few; D gene: TRBD2; CDR3 length: 18
CDR3 protein: CSARIGGTEAFF; CDR3 DNA: TGCAGTGCCAGAATAGGGGGCACTGAAGCTTTCTTT; J gene: TRBJ1-1; V gene: TRBV20-1; clone size: many; D gene: NA; CDR3 length: 12
CDR3 protein: CASSLASRVYEQYF; CDR3 DNA: TGTGCCAGCAGTTTGGCGTCCAGAGTCTACGAGCAGTACTTC; J gene: TRBJ2-7; V gene: TRBV28; clone size: few; D gene: NA; CDR3 length: 14
CDR3 protein: CSVQSGLLGGHNTIYF; CDR3 DNA: TGCAGCGTTCAATCAGGGCTCCTTGGGGGACACAACACCATATATTTT; J gene: TRBJ1-3; V gene: TRBV29-1; clone size: NA; D gene: NA; CDR3 length: 16
CDR3 protein: CASSERAGGREQYF; CDR3 DNA: TGCGCCAGCAGTGAGCGAGCGGGGGGGAGGGAGCAGTACTTC; J gene: TRBJ2-7; V gene: TRBV10-1; clone size: NA; D gene: TRBD2; CDR3 length: 14
CDR3 protein: CASSFSSDTQYF; CDR3 DNA: TGCGCCAGCAGCTTTTCATCAGATACGCAGTATTTT; J gene: TRBJ2-3; V gene: TRBV5-1; clone size: NA; D gene: NA; CDR3 length: 12
CDR3 protein: CASMVPSTTYNEQLF; CDR3 DNA: TGTGCCAGCATGGTTCCATCAACCACCTACAATGAGCAGCTCTTC; J gene: TRBJ2-1; V gene: TRBV7-2; clone size: NA; D gene: NA; CDR3 length: 15
CDR3 protein: CASSQRVGGLAAQETQYF; CDR3 DNA: TGCGCCAGCAGCCAAAGGGTGGGGGGACTAGCGGCGCAAGAGACCCAGTACTTC; J gene: TRBJ2-5; V gene: TRBV4-3; clone size: NA; D gene: TRBD2; CDR3 length: 18
CDR3 protein: CASRPPGAVEETQYF; CDR3 DNA: TGTGCCAGCAGACCCCCCGGGGCAGTCGAAGAGACCCAGTACTTC; J gene: TRBJ2-5; V gene: TRBV12-3/TRBV12-4; clone size: many; D gene: NA; CDR3 length: 15
CDR3 protein: CSARHRGLPNEQFF; CDR3 DNA: TGCAGTGCTAGACACAGGGGGCTTCCCAATGAGCAGTTCTTC; J gene: TRBJ2-1; V gene: TRBV20-1; clone size: NA; D gene: TRBD1; CDR3 length: 14
CDR3 protein: CASSRGTSGYEQYF; CDR3 DNA: TGCGCCAGCAGCCGGGGGACTAGCGGATACGAGCAGTACTTC; J gene: TRBJ2-7; V gene: TRBV5-1; clone size: many; D gene: TRBD2; CDR3 length: 14
CDR3 protein: CASSYSGTGTGNTIYF; CDR3 DNA: TGTGCCAGCAGTTATTCAGGGACAGGCACTGGAAACACCATATATTTT; J gene: TRBJ1-3; V gene: TRBV6-5; clone size: once; D gene: TRBD1; CDR3 length: 16
CDR3 protein: CASLISLNRGNTGELFF; CDR3 DNA: TGTGCCAGCCTAATTTCACTTAACAGGGGGAACACCGGGGAGCTGTTTTTT; J gene: TRBJ2-2; V gene: TRBV6-1; clone size: NA; D gene: TRBD1; CDR3 length: 17
CDR3 protein: CASRRILAEGAYNEQFF; CDR3 DNA: TGCGCCAGCCGGCGAATCCTAGCGGAGGGGGCTTACAATGAGCAGTTCTTC; J gene: TRBJ2-1; V gene: TRBV5-1; clone size: many; D gene: NA; CDR3 length: 17
CDR3 protein: CASTRQAISGNTIYF; CDR3 DNA: TGTGCCAGCACCCGACAGGCGATATCTGGAAACACCATATATTTT; J gene: TRBJ1-3; V gene: TRBV28; clone size: few; D gene: NA; CDR3 length: 15
CDR3 protein: CAWGNLWVKGTDTQYF; CDR3 DNA: TGTGCCTGGGGTAACCTTTGGGTCAAAGGCACAGATACGCAGTATTTT; J gene: TRBJ2-3; V gene: TRBV30; clone size: few; D gene: NA; CDR3 length: 16
CDR3 protein: CASTVGRHNYGYTF; CDR3 DNA: TGTGCCAGCACCGTAGGGAGACATAACTATGGCTACACCTTC; J gene: TRBJ1-2; V gene: TRBV7-2; clone size: NA; D gene: NA; CDR3 length: 14
CDR3 protein: CASSLAATVLYEQYF; CDR3 DNA: TGTGCCAGCAGCTTAGCCGCGACAGTACTATACGAGCAGTACTTC; J gene: TRBJ2-7; V gene: TRBV7-9; clone size: NA; D gene: NA; CDR3 length: 15